Following are 6 T cell receptor beta chains from one sample sequenced in a study of blood T cell repertoires in COVID-19. TCRdb's table, derived via immunoSEQ multiplex PCR, lists solely in-frame clones and lacks some. This sample has 250,000 to 300,000 clones, with over 85% found just once. The sample was PBMCs or T cells enriched from blood (not recorded which). The source of these receptors is an older woman who had recovered from COVID-19.

This chain connects TRBV28 to TRBJ1-2, with 7 bases aligning to TRBD1. Germline trimming cut 6 bases from V and 10 bases from J; bases unmatched to any gene: 20. This CDR3 comprises 16 residues. From germline, CDR1 is MDHEN and CDR2 SYDVKM. CDR3: CASRAPTGLAPRIYTF. The CDR3 nucleotides read TGTGCCAGCAGAGCGCCGACAGGGTTAGCCCCTAGAATCTACACCTTC.

This chain connects TRBV9 to TRBJ1-2, with 9 bases that match TRBD1. This CDR3 is built from 15 residues. The V gene end was trimmed by 0 bases and the J gene end by 6 bases; junction bases not matched to a gene: 6. CDR1 and CDR2 from the germline V gene are SGDLS and YYNGEE. The CDR3 DNA reads TGTGCCAGCAGCGTAGGATCTGGGGACAGGGATGGCTACACCTTC. Protein sequence: CASSVGSGDRDGYTF.

The chain has TRBV28 and TRBJ2-1; TRBD2 aligns across 9 bases. CDR1 is MDHEN and CDR2 is SYDVKM in the germline V gene. J gave up 3 bases and V 7 bases, and 7 bases lay outside the gene matches. The CDR3 covers 15 residues. DNA of the CDR3: TGTGCCAGCAACCGACTAGCGGAACTCTACAATGAGCAGTTCTTC. It translates to CASNRLAELYNEQFF.

This chain links TRBV18 with TRBJ2-6; 8 nucleotides match TRBD1. This CDR3 is built from 18 residues. Trimming removed 6 bases from V and 0 bases from J; junction bases left unmatched: 10. Germline assignment: CDR1 KGHSH and CDR2 LQKENI. Here the CDR3 reads CASSPMQGAGSGANVLTF. The CDR3 DNA reads TGTGCCAGCTCCCCAATGCAGGGGGCCGGCTCTGGGGCCAACGTCCTGACTTTC.

This rearrangement joins TRBV5-4 to TRBJ2-1; the match to TRBD2 covers 12 bases. In germline, CDR1 is SGHNT, CDR2 YYREEE (reference sequence). J gave up 6 bases and V 5 bases, and 6 bases lay outside the gene matches. The CDR3 spans 15 residues. CDR3 bases: TGTGCCAGCAGTCTTCTAGCGGGAGGGCCCAATGAGCAGTTCTTC. Its protein is CASSLLAGGPNEQFF. Filled out from reference TRBV5-4 and TRBJ2-1, the complete variable domain reads ETGVTQSPTHLIKTRGQQVTLRCSSQSGHNTVSWYQQALGQGPQFIFQYYREEENGRGNFPPRFSGLQFPNYSSELNVNALELDDSALYLCASSLLAGGPNEQFFGPGTRLTVL.

A note on this clone: At the DNA level, this CDR3 is encoded by other sequences in the same sample as well. The V call is TRBV24-1, the J call TRBJ2-7; D perhaps matches TRBD2 (5 bases). In germline, CDR1 is KGHDR, CDR2 SFDVKD. This CDR3 spans 13 amino acids. Trimming cost V 5 bases and J 5 bases, with 12 bases left between them. The CDR3 loop reads CATSGGGTHEQYF. CDR3 sequence (DNA): TGTGCCACCAGTGGCGGAGGAACCCACGAGCAGTACTTC.